Only a few counts were recorded for the clone carrying this TCR beta chain. Its matching antigen is unknown. This sample was taken from a study of cytomegalovirus exposure and HLA in healthy donors. Study-wide context: T cells numbering some 170 million yielded some 120 million unique TCR beta sequences in an earlier analysis. Study-level results: Most CMV-associated TCR beta chains were later found to appear HLA-restricted.

With 60 Vbeta and 13 Jbeta primers, the PCR was carried out. TCRdb's table, derived via immunoSEQ multiplex PCR, lists solely in-frame clones and lacks some. The sample shows around 33,000 clones, roughly 76% of them seen only once. The CDR3 loop spans 15 amino acids. CDR1 SNHLY and CDR2 FYNNEI come from the germline V gene. Trimming took off 8 bases at V and 2 bases at J, with 15 bases between the two ends. What was sequenced was PBMCs. The clonotype originates from a woman aged 25 to 39 in good health and CMV-seropositive. The V and J genes are TRBV2 and TRBJ1-4; a possible D gene is TRBD1 (5 bases). CDR3 coding DNA: TGTGCCAGCCAGGGCCTTGGTGGGACTAATGAAAAACTGTTTTTT. Amino acid sequence: CASQGLGGTNEKLFF.